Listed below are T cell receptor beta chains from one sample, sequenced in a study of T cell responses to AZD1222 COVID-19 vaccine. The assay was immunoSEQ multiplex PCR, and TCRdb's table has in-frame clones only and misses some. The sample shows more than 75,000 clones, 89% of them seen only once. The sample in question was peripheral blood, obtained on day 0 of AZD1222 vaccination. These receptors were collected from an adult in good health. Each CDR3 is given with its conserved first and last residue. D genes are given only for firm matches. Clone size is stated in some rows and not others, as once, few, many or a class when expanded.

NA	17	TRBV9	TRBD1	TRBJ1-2	TGTGCCAGCAGCCCAGGACAGGGGGCGCGTCTGGTCTATGGCTACACCTTC	CASSPGQGARLVYGYTF
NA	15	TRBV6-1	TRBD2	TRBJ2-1	TGTGCCAGCAGTGACCAGCGGGGGAGAGGGGATGAGCAGTTCTTC	CASSDQRGRGDEQFF
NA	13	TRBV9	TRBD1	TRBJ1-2	TGTGCCAGCAGCGCCTCAGGGGGCTATGGCTACACCTTC	CASSASGGYGYTF
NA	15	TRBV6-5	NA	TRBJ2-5	TGTGCCAGCAGTTACTCAGGGACAACGGCGGAGACCCAGTACTTC	CASSYSGTTAETQYF
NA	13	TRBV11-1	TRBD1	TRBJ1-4	TGTGCCAGCAGCGACTACCGGGACAGGGAACGATTTTTT	CASSDYRDRERFF
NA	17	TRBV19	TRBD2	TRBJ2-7	TGTGCCAGTAGCTCGGGAGGGGGTATAGGTACTCCCTACGAGCAGTACTTC	CASSSGGGIGTPYEQYF
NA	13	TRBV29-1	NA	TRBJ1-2	TGCAGCGTTGAAGATGCTCCCCTCGGGGGCTACACCTTC	CSVEDAPLGGYTF
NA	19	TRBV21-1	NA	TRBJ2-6	TGTGCCAGCAGCAAAGCGGGACTACCAGGGGTCTCTGGGGCCAACGTCCTGACTTTC	CASSKAGLPGVSGANVLTF
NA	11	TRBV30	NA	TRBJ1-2	TGTGCCTGGAGTGTACAGGCAGCTCCTTACTTC	CAWSVQAAPYF
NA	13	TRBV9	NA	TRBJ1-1	TGTGCCAGCAGCTTGGGAGATTTAGGTGAAGCTTTCTTT	CASSLGDLGEAFF
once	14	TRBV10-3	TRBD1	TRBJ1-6	TGTGCCATCAGCCGGGACAGTAATAATTCACCCCTCCACTTT	CAISRDSNNSPLHF
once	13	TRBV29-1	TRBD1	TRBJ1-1	TGCAGCGCACAGACAGGGGGGGACACTGAAGCTTTCTTT	CSAQTGGDTEAFF
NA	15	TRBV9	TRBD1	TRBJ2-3	TGTGCCAGCAGCGTCGGACAGGGGATGACAGATACGCAGTATTTT	CASSVGQGMTDTQYF
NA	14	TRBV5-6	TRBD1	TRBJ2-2	TGTGCCAGCAGCTCCGACCCGGGACAGGGACTTCTGTTTTTT	CASSSDPGQGLLFF
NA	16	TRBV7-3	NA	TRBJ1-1	TGTGCCAGCAGCTCCCTCCCCGCAGGCAAGAACACTGAAGCTTTCTTT	CASSSLPAGKNTEAFF
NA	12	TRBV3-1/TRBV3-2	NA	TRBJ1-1	TGTGCCAGCAGCCGACTGGTCGGTGAAGCTTTCTTT	CASSRLVGEAFF
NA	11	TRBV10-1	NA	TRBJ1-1	TGCGCCAGCTCACGTGGCGCTGAAGCTTTCTTT	CASSRGAEAFF
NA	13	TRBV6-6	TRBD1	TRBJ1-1	TGTGCCAGCAGCTTCGGGACAGGGGCTGAAGCTTTCTTT	CASSFGTGAEAFF
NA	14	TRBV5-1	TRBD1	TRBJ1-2	TGCGCCAGCAGCTTAGCGTTGGCAGGGGGCGACTACACCTTC	CASSLALAGGDYTF
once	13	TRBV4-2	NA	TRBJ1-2	TGTGCCAGCAGCCAAGATTTGGGCATGGGCTACACCTTC	CASSQDLGMGYTF
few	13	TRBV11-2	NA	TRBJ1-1	TGTGCCAGCAGCCCACCCCCCTACACTGAAGCTTTCTTT	CASSPPPYTEAFF
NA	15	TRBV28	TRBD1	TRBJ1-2	TGTGCCAGCAGTCACGAAACAGGGGCCTTATATGGCTACACCTTC	CASSHETGALYGYTF
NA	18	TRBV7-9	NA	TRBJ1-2	TGTGCCAGCAGCTTAGTCGGGGGATCCTCATCGGGGTACTATGGCTACACCTTC	CASSLVGGSSSGYYGYTF
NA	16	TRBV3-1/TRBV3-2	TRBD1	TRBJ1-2	TGTGCCAGCAGCCAAAACCCAGACAGGGTGGGCTATGGCTACACCTTC	CASSQNPDRVGYGYTF
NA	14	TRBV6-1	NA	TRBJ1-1	TGTGCCAGCAGTGAAGGTTTGGCGGCCACTGAAGCTTTCTTT	CASSEGLAATEAFF
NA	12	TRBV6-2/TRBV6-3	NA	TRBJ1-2	TGTGCCAGCAGTTATTCGGACTATGGCTACACCTTC	CASSYSDYGYTF
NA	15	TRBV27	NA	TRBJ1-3	TGTGCCAGCAGTGCAGGGGCGGGAACTGGAAACACCATATATTTT	CASSAGAGTGNTIYF
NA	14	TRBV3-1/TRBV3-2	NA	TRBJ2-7	TGTGCCAGCAGCCATCAGTACGGTGCGGTCGAGCAGTACTTC	CASSHQYGAVEQYF
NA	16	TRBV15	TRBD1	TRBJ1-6	TGTGCCACCAGCAGAGACCTTACAGGGGGCGGTTCACCCCTCCACTTT	CATSRDLTGGGSPLHF
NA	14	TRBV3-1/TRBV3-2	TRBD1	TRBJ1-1	TGTGCCAGCAGCCAAGCGGACAGGGTTACTGAAGCTTTCTTT	CASSQADRVTEAFF
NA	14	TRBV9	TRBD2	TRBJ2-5	TGTGCCAGCAGCGAGGGACTAGCCCAAGAGACCCAGTACTTC	CASSEGLAQETQYF
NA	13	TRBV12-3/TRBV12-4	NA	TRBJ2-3	TGTGCCAGCAGTTTACGGTACACAGATACGCAGTATTTT	CASSLRYTDTQYF
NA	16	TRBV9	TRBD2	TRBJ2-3	TGTGCCAGCAGCGTGGGACTAGCGGGGGGAGGGTATACGCAGTATTTT	CASSVGLAGGGYTQYF
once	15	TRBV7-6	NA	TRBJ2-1	TGTGCCAGCAGCTTATTCCAGGGCTCCTACAATGAGCAGTTCTTC	CASSLFQGSYNEQFF
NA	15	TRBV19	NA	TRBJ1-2	TGTGCCAGTAGTATATCATGGCGGACCAGGGATGGCTACACCTTC	CASSISWRTRDGYTF
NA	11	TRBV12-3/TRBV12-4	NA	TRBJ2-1	TGTGCCAGTGGGGCTTACAATGAGCAGTTCTTC	CASGAYNEQFF
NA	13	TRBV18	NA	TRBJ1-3	TGTGCCAGCTTCTACGAACCTGGAAACACCATATATTTT	CASFYEPGNTIYF
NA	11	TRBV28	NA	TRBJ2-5	TGTGCCAGCAGAGCAAAGGCGACCCAGTACTTC	CASRAKATQYF
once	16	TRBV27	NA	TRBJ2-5	TGTGCCAGCATCACGGCGAGAAGGGGGAATTGGAAGACCCAGTACTTC	CASITARRGNWKTQYF
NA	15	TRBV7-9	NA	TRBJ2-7	TGTGCCAGCAGCTTATTTGGTGCATCCGCCTACGAGCAGTACTTC	CASSLFGASAYEQYF
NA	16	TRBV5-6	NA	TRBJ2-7	TGTGCCAGCAGCTTTGGATTAGCCAAAATCAGCGACGAGCAGTACTTC	CASSFGLAKISDEQYF
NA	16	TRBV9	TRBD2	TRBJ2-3	TGTGCCAGCAGCGTAGCGTCTAGCGGGGGGGCAGATACGCAGTATTTT	CASSVASSGGADTQYF